Below, one T cell receptor beta chain is given with its context. Its antigen target is currently unknown. No base quality information exists; no much larger clone differs at one position. This record belongs to a study of blood T cells in healthy people across ages (dated by TCRdb to the mid-2010s). About the investigation overall: In model experiments, roughly one uniquely barcoded TCR beta cDNA molecule per two T cells was captured by template switching. Using deep sequencing normalized with unique cDNA molecular identifiers, the study measured how TCR beta repertoire diversity changes with age. The donors were divided into four age groups: young (average around 17 years), middle-aged (under 40), aged (about 61) and long-lived (around 80). To avoid experimental bias, donors of different ages were distributed randomly across sequencing lanes. For two donors (one aged 18 to 30 and one aged 80 or older), the study analyzed two additional independent replicas of 1 million unique cDNA reads from the same blood draw. Broad study findings and their caveats: There was a strong correlation between observed TCR beta diversity and the percentage of naive T cells measured by flow cytometry. The long-lived group showed more naive CD4+ T cells, fewer expanded clones and increased TCR diversity than the aged group, suggesting age selection. Because profiling used bulk unsorted PBMCs, naive and antigen-experienced compartments could not be compared conclusively. Because donor CMV infection status was unknown, age-related changes in expanded clonotypes were potentially confounded. As age increased, observed TCR beta diversity per million T cells dropped in a roughly linear way, and a significant reduction was already evident by age about 36. Estimates of total diversity based on one million sequenced T cells were considered lower bounds and underestimates.

The CDR3 runs 15 amino acids, cysteine and phenylalanine included. Only the CDR3 portion is preserved as DNA: 45 bases, with reading frame beginning at the first base. Trimming takes 6 bases from V and 0 bases from J, and the germline ends sit 15 bases apart. The germline V gene provides CDR1 MDHEN and CDR2 SYDVKM. The roughly 38 donors, aged about 6 to 100 years, were systemically healthy Caucasian individuals from Russia. Around 10 milliliters of peripheral blood were collected from each donor into EDTA-treated Vacutainer tubes. Ficoll-Paque density-gradient centrifugation was used to isolate PBMCs, with at least 6.5 million obtained per sample. Trizol reagent was used to extract total RNA from the PBMCs, yielding at least 6 micrograms per sample. Naive CD45RAhigh/CD27high T cell percentages were measured by flow cytometry on a PBMC aliquot from every donor. Library generation was performed with 5' RACE. The run used an Illumina HiSeq 2500. A second PCR of roughly 7 to 11 cycles was performed with a sample-barcoded 5' primer and a J-beta primer mix. A unique molecular identifier was introduced onto each TCR beta cDNA molecule by a template-switch 5' adaptor carrying 12 random nucleotides. Each sample yielded at least 2.5 million CDR3-containing paired-end reads. First-strand cDNA was synthesized from all RNA with the Mint cDNA synthesis kit, primed by a TRBC-specific oligonucleotide. Following uracil-DNA glycosylase treatment, all cDNA underwent a first 18-cycle PCR with the universal primers M1SS and BC2_uni_R. In the original analysis: For normalization, 1 million high-quality reads were randomly selected from each sample, with every read carrying a distinct molecular identifier. Instead of being binned into consensus sequences, reads that shared molecular identifiers were thrown out. MiTCR, set to a Q25 quality threshold and the strictest error-elimination algorithm, was used for CDR3 identification, clonotype clustering and error correction. A nonparametric unseen species model with Euler transformation was used to estimate a lower bound on total TCR beta diversity. TCRdb trimmed public reads at Q25 via fastp, called clones via MiXCR and kept in-frame beta chains. Every distinct CDR3 protein forms one entry, paired with its most common genes and DNA. These V and J calls are TCRdb output, not the study's own analysis. The sample yields approximately 940,000 distinct CDR3 sequences; 45% to 50% were counted once. Together, the top ten hold 13% of the sample.

The V and J segments used are TRBV28 and TRBJ2-7; too little of a D gene remains to name it. Sample: blood. The clonotype comes from a man between 25 and 39 years old in good health. The CDR3 sequence is CASSPLSLSSYEQYF. The DNA reads as follows: TGTGCCAGCAGCCCACTCTCCTTGAGCTCCTACGAGCAGTACTTC.